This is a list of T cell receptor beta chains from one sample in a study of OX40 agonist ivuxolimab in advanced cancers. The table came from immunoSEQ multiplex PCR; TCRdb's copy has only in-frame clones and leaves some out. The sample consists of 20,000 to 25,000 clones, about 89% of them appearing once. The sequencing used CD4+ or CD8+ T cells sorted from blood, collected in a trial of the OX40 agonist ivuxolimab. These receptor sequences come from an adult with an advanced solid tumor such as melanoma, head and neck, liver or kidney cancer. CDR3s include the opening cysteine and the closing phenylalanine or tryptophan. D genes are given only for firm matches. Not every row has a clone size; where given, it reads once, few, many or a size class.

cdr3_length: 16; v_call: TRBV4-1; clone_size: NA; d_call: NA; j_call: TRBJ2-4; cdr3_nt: TGCGCCAGCAGCCAACTCCTGCAGGGGGGCCAAAACATTCAGTACTTC; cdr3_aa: CASSQLLQGGQNIQYF
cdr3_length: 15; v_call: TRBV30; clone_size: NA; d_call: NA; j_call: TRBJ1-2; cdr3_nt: TGTGCCGGATGCCCTCAGGAGCAACCCTATTCGGGCTACACCTTC; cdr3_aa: CAGCPQEQPYSGYTF
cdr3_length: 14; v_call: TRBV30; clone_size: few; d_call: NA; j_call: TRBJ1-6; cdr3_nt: TGTGCCTGGAGTGCGGGGCACCTCAATTCACCCCTCCACTTT; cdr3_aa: CAWSAGHLNSPLHF
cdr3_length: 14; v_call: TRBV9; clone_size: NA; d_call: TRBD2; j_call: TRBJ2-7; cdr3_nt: TGTGCCAGCAGCGTAGCGGGTAGCGGGGGGGAGCAGTACTTC; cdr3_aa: CASSVAGSGGEQYF
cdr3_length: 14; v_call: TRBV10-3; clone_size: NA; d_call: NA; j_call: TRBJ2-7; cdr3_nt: TGTGCCACCCTCGAGGACCGGGAGACCTACGAGCAGTACTTC; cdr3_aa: CATLEDRETYEQYF
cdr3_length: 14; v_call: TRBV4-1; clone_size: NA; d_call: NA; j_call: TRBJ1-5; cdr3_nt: TGCGCCAGCAGCCAATCAGTGGTGGGTCAGCCCCAGCATTTT; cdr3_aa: CASSQSVVGQPQHF
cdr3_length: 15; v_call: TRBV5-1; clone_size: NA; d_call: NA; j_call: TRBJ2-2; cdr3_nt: TGCGCCAGCAGCTTGGGGCACCAAAACACCGGGGAGCTGTTTTTT; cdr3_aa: CASSLGHQNTGELFF
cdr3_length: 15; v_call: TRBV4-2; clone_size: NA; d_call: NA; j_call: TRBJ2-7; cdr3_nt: TGTGCCAGCAGCTTTGGTGGCGGGGAGACCTACGAGCAGTACTTC; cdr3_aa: CASSFGGGETYEQYF
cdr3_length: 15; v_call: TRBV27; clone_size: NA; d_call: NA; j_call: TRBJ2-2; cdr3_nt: TGTGCCAGCACCGAATCTTTCAGGGGAAACGGGGAGCTGTTTTTT; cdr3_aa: CASTESFRGNGELFF
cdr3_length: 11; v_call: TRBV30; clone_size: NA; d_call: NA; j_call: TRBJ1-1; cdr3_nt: TGTGCCTGGAGCGTGGGCACTGAAGCTTTCTTT; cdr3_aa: CAWSVGTEAFF
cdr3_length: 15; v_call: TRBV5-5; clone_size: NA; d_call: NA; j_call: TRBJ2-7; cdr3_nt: TGTGCCAGCAGCCCGGCGGCGGGGAGCTCCTACGAGCAGTACTTC; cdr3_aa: CASSPAAGSSYEQYF
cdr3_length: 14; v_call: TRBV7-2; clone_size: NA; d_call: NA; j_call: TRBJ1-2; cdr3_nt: TGTGCCAGCAGCGCCGAGGGGCTGATCTATGGCTACACCTTC; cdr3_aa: CASSAEGLIYGYTF
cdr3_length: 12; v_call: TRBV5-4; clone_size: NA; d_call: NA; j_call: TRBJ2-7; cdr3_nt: TGTGCCAGCAGTGACAGCGGGTACGAGCAGTACTTC; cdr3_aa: CASSDSGYEQYF
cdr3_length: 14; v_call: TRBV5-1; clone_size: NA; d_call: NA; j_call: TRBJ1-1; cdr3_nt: TGCGCCAGCAGCTTGGGGAGGAGTAACACTGAAGCTTTCTTT; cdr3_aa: CASSLGRSNTEAFF
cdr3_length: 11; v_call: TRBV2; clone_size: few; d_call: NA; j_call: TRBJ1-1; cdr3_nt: TGTGCCAGCAGTAAGGAGTGGGGAGCTTTCTTT; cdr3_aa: CASSKEWGAFF
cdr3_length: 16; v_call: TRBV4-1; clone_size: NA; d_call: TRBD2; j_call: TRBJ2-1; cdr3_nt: TGCGCCAGCAGCCAAGGAGCGGGGGGATCCTACAATGAGCAGTTCTTC; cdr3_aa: CASSQGAGGSYNEQFF
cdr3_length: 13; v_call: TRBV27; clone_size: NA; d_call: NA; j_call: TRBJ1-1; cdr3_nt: TGTGCCAGCAGTTTATCAAGGGACACTGAAGCTTTCTTT; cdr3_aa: CASSLSRDTEAFF
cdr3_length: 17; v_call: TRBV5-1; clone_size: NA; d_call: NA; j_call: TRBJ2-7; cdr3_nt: TGCGCCAGCAGCTTGACGGGGGGCTCTGAAAAAGGTGGCGAGCAGTACTTC; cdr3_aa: CASSLTGGSEKGGEQYF
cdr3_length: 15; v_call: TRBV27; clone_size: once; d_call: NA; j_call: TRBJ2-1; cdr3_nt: TGTGCCAGCACTGTCACTAGCAGCGCCTACAATGAGCAGTTCTTC; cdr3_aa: CASTVTSSAYNEQFF
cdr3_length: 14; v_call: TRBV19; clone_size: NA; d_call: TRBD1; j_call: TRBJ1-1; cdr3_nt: TGTGCCAGTAGCCCCGACAGGGATAACGCTGAAGCTTTCTTT; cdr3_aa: CASSPDRDNAEAFF
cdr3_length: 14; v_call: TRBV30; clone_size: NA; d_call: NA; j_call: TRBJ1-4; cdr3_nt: TGTGCCTGGAGCGACAACTCCGGGGATGAAAAACTGTTTTTT; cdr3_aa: CAWSDNSGDEKLFF
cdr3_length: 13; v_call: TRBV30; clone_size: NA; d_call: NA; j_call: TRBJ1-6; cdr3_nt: TGTGCCTGGAGGACCGGGGGGAATTCACCCCTCCACTTT; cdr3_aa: CAWRTGGNSPLHF
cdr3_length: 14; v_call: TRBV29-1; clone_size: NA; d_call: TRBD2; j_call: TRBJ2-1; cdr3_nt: TGCAGCGTTTTTGGACTAGCGGATTACAATGAGCAGTTCTTC; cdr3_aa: CSVFGLADYNEQFF
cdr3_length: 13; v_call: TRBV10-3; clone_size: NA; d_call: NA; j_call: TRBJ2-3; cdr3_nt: TGTGCCATCAGAGGCGGAGGCACAGATACGCAGTATTTT; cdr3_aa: CAIRGGGTDTQYF
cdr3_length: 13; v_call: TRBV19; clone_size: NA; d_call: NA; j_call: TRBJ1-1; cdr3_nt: TGTGCCAGTAGTCCGGCGGAGAACACTGAAGCTTTCTTT; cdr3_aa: CASSPAENTEAFF
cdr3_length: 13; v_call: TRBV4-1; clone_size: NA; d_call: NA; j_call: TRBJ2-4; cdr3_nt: TGCGCCAGCAGCCAAGGAACCGGGGCCATTCAGTACTTC; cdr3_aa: CASSQGTGAIQYF
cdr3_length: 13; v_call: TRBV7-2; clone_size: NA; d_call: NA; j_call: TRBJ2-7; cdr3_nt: TGTGCCAGCAGCTTCTTCGGCAGCTACGAGCAGTACTTC; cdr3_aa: CASSFFGSYEQYF
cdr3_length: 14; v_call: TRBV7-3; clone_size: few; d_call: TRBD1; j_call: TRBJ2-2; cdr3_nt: TGTGCCAGCAGCTCGACAGGGACCACCGGGGAGCTGTTTTTT; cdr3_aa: CASSSTGTTGELFF
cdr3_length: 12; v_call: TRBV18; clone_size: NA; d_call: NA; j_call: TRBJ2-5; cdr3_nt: TGTGCCAGCTCACTGCCGTCGGAGACCCAGTACTTC; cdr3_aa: CASSLPSETQYF
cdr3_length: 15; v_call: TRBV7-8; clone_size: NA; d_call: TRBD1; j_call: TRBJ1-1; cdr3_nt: TGTGCCAGCAGGTCAGGGGGCGGATTGAACACTGAAGCTTTCTTT; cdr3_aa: CASRSGGGLNTEAFF
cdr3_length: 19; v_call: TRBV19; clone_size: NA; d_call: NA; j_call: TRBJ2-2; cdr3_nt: TGTGCCAGTAGTATAAATCTCAAGGATAGGATATTGGGCACCGGGGAGCTGTTTTTT; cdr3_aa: CASSINLKDRILGTGELFF
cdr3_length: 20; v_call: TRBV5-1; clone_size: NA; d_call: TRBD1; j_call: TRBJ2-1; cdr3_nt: TGCGCCAGCAGCTTGCTACCCGGGGCCTCGACAGGGCCCTCCTACAATGAGCAGTTCTTC; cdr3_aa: CASSLLPGASTGPSYNEQFF
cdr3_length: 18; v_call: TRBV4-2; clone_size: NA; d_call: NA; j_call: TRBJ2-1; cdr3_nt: TGTGCCAGCAGCCAAGATGGGGGGCAACCAGGTGCCTACAATGAGCAGTTCTTC; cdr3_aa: CASSQDGGQPGAYNEQFF
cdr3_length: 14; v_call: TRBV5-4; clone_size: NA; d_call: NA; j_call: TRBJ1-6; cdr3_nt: TGTGCCAGCAGCTTGGGAGGGTGGCGTTCACCCCTCCACTTT; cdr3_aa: CASSLGGWRSPLHF